Included here is one T cell receptor (beta chain) sequence, with context. This sequence may be a read error, since a much larger clone differs from it by one base. Distinct nucleotide sequences in the sample also encode this CDR3. Per the germline V gene, CDR1 is MNHNS and CDR2 is SASEGT. The CDR3 is made up of 15 amino acids. Sequenced by immunoSEQ multiplex PCR; TCRdb stores in-frame clones only, minus some. The table includes 950,000 to 1,100,000 clones, more than 60% detected once. This entry belongs to a study of shared clonotypes between healthy human individuals. Material: memory CD4+ T cells sorted from blood. The subset is: CD45RA-negative fraction. This TCR was recovered from a man aged 18 to 30 in good health. The chain recombines TRBV6-1 with TRBJ2-2; perhaps TRBD2 as D (5 bases). Here the CDR3 DNA reads TGTGCCAGCAGTGAACTTCAACGTGGCACCGGGGAGTTGTTTTTT. It codes for CASSELQRGTGELFF.